The 6 T cell receptor beta chains listed next were all sequenced from one sample in a study of T-cell reconstitution after alpha-beta-depleted transplantation in children. Unique molecular identifiers were incorporated when the TCRbeta library was constructed. MiXCR, run by TCRdb on the PCR reads, gives a single entry per CDR3 protein. The sample includes some 840,000 distinct CDR3 sequences, roughly 15% of them seen just once. Specimen: PBMCs, mostly from graft donor cells, collected 360 days after TCRalphabeta/CD19-depleted stem cell transplant. The source is a male patient between 10 and 17 years old who had a stem cell transplant for acute lymphoblastic leukemia, so the T cells may come from the graft donor.

The table lists this clonotype with many counts. The chain combines TRBV7-9 with TRBJ2-7, with D maybe TRBD2 (6 bases). The CDR3 is 14 residues long. Trimming left V 3 bases short and J 2 bases short, with 11 bases between. CDR1 SEHNR and CDR2 FQNEAQ come from the germline V gene (reference sequence). Written as DNA, the CDR3 is TGTGCCAGCAGCTTGAGACTAGTGCCCTACGAGCAGTACTTC. Amino acids: CASSLRLVPYEQYF.

Comment on this clonotype: No DNA is shown, since the ends of the CDR3 on it are uncertain; the CDR3 is the one TCRdb lists. The gene calls are TRBV5-1 and TRBJ2-1; TRBD1 was called by the table and not checked on the DNA. Germline V gene sequence: CDR1 SGHRS, CDR2 YFSETQ. The CDR3 sequence runs 14 residues, both termini included. This CDR3 is CASSVGTGTRWAFF.

The chain couples TRBV20-1 to TRBJ2-5, with 10 bases that match TRBD2. V shed 1 base and J 3 bases; nucleotides not matched to a gene: 2. There are 14 residues in the CDR3. Germline V gene sequence: CDR1 DFQATT, CDR2 SNEGSKA (reference sequence). CDR3 bases: TGCAGTGCTAGAGGGCTAGCGGGAGAAGAGACCCAGTACTTC. Protein: CSARGLAGEETQYF.

In its sample, this clonotype was seen many times. The chain links TRBV29-1 to TRBJ2-3; D not resolved. The CDR3 length is 15 residues. V lost 6 bases and J 2 bases, leaving 18 bases between the germline ends. CDR1 is SQVTM and CDR2 is ANQGSEA in the germline V gene. The CDR3, as DNA: TGCAGCGTCCGAGGAAGAGCACGACCCACAGATACGCAGTATTTT. Residues: CSVRGRARPTDTQYF.

The table lists this clonotype with a few counts. The chain uses TRBV12-3 or TRBV12-4 and TRBJ2-7; D possibly uses TRBD1 or TRBD2 (5 bases each). The V end lost 5 bases, the J end lost 0 bases, and 17 bases lay between the germline ends. This CDR3 has 16 amino acids. The CDR3 sequence is CASSQVGTRSSYEQYF. In nucleotides, the CDR3 is TGTGCCAGCAGTCAGGTCGGGACCCGGAGCTCCTACGAGCAGTACTTC.

The chain carries TRBV27 and TRBJ2-7; D is perhaps TRBD1 (5 bases). Looked up from germline, CDR1 is MNHEY and CDR2 is SMNVEV (reference sequence). V lost 1 base to trimming and J lost 1 base, with 8 bases between them. The length of the CDR3 is 14 residues. CDR3 protein: CASSLLRQSYEQYF. The CDR3, as DNA: TGTGCCAGCAGTTTATTAAGACAGTCCTACGAGCAGTACTTC.